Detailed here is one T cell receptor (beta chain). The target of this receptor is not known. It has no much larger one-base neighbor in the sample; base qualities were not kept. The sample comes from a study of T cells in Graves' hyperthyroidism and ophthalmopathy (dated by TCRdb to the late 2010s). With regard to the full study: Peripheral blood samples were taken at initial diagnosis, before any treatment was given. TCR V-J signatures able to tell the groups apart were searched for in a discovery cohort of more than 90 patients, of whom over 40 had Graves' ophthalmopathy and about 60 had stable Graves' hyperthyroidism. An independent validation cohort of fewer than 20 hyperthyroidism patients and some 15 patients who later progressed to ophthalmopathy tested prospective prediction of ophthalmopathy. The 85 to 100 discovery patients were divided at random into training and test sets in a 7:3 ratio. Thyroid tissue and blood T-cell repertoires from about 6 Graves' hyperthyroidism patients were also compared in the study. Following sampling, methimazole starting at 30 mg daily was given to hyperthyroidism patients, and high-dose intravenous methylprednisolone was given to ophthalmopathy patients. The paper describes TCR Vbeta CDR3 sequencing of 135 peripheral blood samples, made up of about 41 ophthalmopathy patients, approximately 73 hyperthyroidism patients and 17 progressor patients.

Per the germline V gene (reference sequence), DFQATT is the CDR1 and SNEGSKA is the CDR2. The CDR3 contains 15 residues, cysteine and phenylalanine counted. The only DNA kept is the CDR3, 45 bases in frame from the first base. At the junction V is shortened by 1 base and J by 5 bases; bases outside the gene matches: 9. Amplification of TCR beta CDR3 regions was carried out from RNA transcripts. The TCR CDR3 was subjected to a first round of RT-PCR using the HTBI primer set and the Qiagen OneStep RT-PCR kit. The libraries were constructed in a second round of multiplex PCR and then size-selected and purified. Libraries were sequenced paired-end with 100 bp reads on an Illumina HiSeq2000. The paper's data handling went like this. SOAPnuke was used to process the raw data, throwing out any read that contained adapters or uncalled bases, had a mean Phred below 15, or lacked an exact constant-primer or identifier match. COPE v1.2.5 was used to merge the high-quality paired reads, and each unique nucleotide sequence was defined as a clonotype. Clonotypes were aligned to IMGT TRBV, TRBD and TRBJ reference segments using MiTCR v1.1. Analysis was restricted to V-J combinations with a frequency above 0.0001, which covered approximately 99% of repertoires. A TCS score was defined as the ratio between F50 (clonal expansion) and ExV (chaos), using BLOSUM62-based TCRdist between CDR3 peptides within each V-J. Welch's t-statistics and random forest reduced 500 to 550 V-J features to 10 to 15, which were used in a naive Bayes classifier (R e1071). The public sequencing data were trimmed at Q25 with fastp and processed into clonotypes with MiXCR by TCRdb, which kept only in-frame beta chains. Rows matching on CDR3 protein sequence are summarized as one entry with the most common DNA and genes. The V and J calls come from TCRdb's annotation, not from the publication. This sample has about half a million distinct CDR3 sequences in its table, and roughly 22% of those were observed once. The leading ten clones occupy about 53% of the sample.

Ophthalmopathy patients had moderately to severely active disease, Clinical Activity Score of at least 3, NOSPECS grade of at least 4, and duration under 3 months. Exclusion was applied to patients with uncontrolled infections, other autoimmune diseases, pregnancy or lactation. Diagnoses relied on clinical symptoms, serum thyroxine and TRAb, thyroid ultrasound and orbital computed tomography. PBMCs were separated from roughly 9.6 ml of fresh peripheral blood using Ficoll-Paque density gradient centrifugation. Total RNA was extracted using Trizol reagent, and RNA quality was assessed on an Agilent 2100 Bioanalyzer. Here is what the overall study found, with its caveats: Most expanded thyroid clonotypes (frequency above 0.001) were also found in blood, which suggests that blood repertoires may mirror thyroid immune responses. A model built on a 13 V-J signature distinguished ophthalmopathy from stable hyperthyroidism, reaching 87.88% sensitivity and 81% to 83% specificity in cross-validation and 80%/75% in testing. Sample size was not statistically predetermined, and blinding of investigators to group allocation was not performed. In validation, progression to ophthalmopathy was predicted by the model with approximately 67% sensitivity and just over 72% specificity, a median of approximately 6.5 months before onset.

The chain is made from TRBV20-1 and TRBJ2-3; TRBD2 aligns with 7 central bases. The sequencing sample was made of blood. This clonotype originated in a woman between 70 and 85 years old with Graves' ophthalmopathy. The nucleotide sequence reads TGCAGTGCTAGAGTTACGGGAGGATGGGAAGATACGCAGTATTTT. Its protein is CSARVTGGWEDTQYF.